The clone carrying this T cell receptor beta chain was recorded a few times. Its antigen is not identified. These data belong to a study of blood T cells in healthy people across ages. Study-wide points: Naive and antigen-experienced cells were not separated, limiting conclusive comparison.

The authors ran a second PCR of roughly 6 to 12 cycles using a sample-barcoded 5' primer and a J-beta primer mix. Each CDR3 protein is one row after TCRdb ran MiXCR on the 5' RACE reads. The data show some 760,000 distinct CDR3 sequences, around a quarter seen once. The germline CDR1 and CDR2 sequences are SGHRS and YFSETQ. The CDR3 has 15 amino acids. With 4 bases clipped from V and 10 bases from J, the junction kept 6 bases outside the gene matches. This sample was also put to use in a study of T cells of mothers and their children.

This TCR derives from a boy between 10 and 17 years old in good health. The genes are TRBV5-1 and TRBJ2-1; 15 bases line up with TRBD2. Sequences were obtained from blood. CDR3 sequence: CASSPGLAGGEEQFF. The CDR3 region has the DNA TGCGCCAGCAGCCCGGGACTAGCGGGAGGAGAGGAGCAGTTCTTC.